This TCR beta chain was obtained from a study of Ad26.COV2.S vaccination and SARS-CoV-2 variants. Treatment indicated: around 19 received Ad26.COV2.S at low or high dose, single or two shots; about five received placebo; per-sample allocation not given. Samples were taken on day 63 after the first vaccine or placebo injection. This clone has a single count. TCRdb's copy holds only in-frame clones and misses some; the assay was immunoSEQ multiplex PCR. Here the sample spans some 390,000 clones, approximately 90% being singletons. The CDR3 consists of 16 residues. Germline V gives CDR1 MNHEY, CDR2 SVGEGT. V gave up 0 bases and J gave up 11 bases; unmatched junction bases: 15.

Specimen: peripheral blood, collected in a trial of Ad26.COV2.S vaccine versus placebo. The TCR was taken from a person between 18 and 65 years old who received the Ad26.COV2.S COVID-19 vaccine or a placebo. The chain has TRBV6-2 or TRBV6-3 and TRBJ1-1; 7 bases are shared with TRBD1. The CDR3 region is CASSYSFGGQAAHAFF. The CDR3 coding sequence is TGTGCCAGCAGTTACTCGTTTGGAGGACAGGCTGCCCATGCTTTCTTT.